The clone carrying this TCR beta chain occurred a few times. Antigen: not known. Sequencing used immunoSEQ multiplex PCR; TCRdb keeps in-frame clones, though not all of them. The sample has several thousand clones; about 81% are singletons. This sample is part of a study of immune evolution from preneoplasia to lung adenocarcinoma. Study at large: HLA loss of heterozygosity: roughly 7.5% AIS, about 15% MIA, around 35% ADC, none AAH.

This CDR3 is 14 amino acids long. The germline V gene has CDR1 MDHEN and CDR2 SYDVKM. V was clipped by 7 bases and J by 3 bases, with 13 bases between them. Overall study findings and caveats: KRAS-mutant nodules had the highest T cell clonality. Normal lung had highest clonality; later lesions appeared denser, more diverse.

This chain uses TRBV28 with TRBJ1-3, with D tentatively TRBD1 (5 bases). This receptor was identified in a person aged 70 to 85 with lung adenocarcinoma. The material sequenced was FFPE lung adenocarcinoma in situ tissue. As DNA, the CDR3 is TGTGCCAGCACCTCCCAGGGCAGTGGAAACACCATATATTTT. This encodes CASTSQGSGNTIYF.